The rows below give T cell receptor beta chains drawn from one sample of a study of human T cells and chemical hapten exposure. TCRdb re-analysed the RACE reads in MiXCR, keeping a single row per CDR3 protein. The sample gives a few hundred thousand distinct CDR3 sequences, approximately 8.6% of which show up once; 2% to 2.5% is in the top ten. The sample was whole blood, taken in connection with sensitization to the hapten diphenylcyclopropenone (DPC). Receptors were obtained from a woman between 35 and 50 years old with alopecia areata. Some clones in this sample may be carry-over from other donors' samples. The CDR3 runs from the conserved cysteine through the conserved F or W. A D gene is named only where the DNA matches it firmly. Some rows have no size entry. The others give once, few or many, or a class for an expanded clone.

cdr3_nt: TGTGCCTGGAGGGGACTAGCCGCCGGGGAGCTGTTTTTT; cdr3_aa: CAWRGLAAGELFF; d_call: TRBD2; j_call: TRBJ2-2; v_call: TRBV30; clone_size: many
cdr3_nt: TGTGCCACCAGTGATTCGTACAGGGAAGAACTGTTTTTT; cdr3_aa: CATSDSYREELFF; d_call: .; j_call: TRBJ1-4; v_call: TRBV24-1; clone_size: .
cdr3_nt: TGTGCCAGCAGTAACGCCGGGACTAGCGGGAGTAATACGCAGTATTTT; cdr3_aa: CASSNAGTSGSNTQYF; d_call: TRBD2; j_call: TRBJ2-3; v_call: TRBV27; clone_size: .
cdr3_nt: TGTGCCAGCAGTTACGGACAGGGAAGAGGCTACACCTTC; cdr3_aa: CASSYGQGRGYTF; d_call: TRBD1; j_call: TRBJ1-2; v_call: TRBV6-5; clone_size: .
cdr3_nt: TGTGCCACCAGCAGAGATGGGGGGGCCGGGGAGCTGTTTTTT; cdr3_aa: CATSRDGGAGELFF; d_call: TRBD2; j_call: TRBJ2-2; v_call: TRBV15; clone_size: .
cdr3_nt: TGTGCCAGCAGTTACCGGAATCGAAACTATGGCTACACCTTC; cdr3_aa: CASSYRNRNYGYTF; d_call: .; j_call: TRBJ1-2; v_call: TRBV6-5; clone_size: .
cdr3_nt: TGTGCCAGCAGCTTATCCTTCACTAACACCGGGGAGCTGTTTTTT; cdr3_aa: CASSLSFTNTGELFF; d_call: .; j_call: TRBJ2-2; v_call: TRBV7-3; clone_size: .
cdr3_nt: TGTGCCAGCAGCCAAGGTCGGACGACGGAGCAGTTCTTC; cdr3_aa: CASSQGRTTEQFF; d_call: .; j_call: TRBJ2-1; v_call: TRBV14; clone_size: few
cdr3_nt: TGTGCCAGCAGTCCCTTTGGGGGCTCTGGAAACACCATATATTTT; cdr3_aa: CASSPFGGSGNTIYF; d_call: .; j_call: TRBJ1-3; v_call: TRBV12-3/TRBV12-4; clone_size: .
cdr3_nt: TGTGCCAGCAGCTTAATCTGGGTGGCCAAAAACATTCAGTACTTC; cdr3_aa: CASSLIWVAKNIQYF; d_call: .; j_call: TRBJ2-4; v_call: TRBV7-9; clone_size: few
cdr3_nt: TGCAGTGCTAGACAGGGCAACTATGGCTACACCTTC; cdr3_aa: CSARQGNYGYTF; d_call: .; j_call: TRBJ1-2; v_call: TRBV20-1; clone_size: many
cdr3_nt: TGTGCCAGCAGCCCGGGACTGACGTACAATGAGCAGTTCTTC; cdr3_aa: CASSPGLTYNEQFF; d_call: .; j_call: TRBJ2-1; v_call: TRBV7-6; clone_size: few
cdr3_nt: TGTGCCAGCAGTGGCGGGACAGGGGGTGAAAAACTGTTTTTT; cdr3_aa: CASSGGTGGEKLFF; d_call: TRBD1; j_call: TRBJ1-4; v_call: TRBV6-1; clone_size: .